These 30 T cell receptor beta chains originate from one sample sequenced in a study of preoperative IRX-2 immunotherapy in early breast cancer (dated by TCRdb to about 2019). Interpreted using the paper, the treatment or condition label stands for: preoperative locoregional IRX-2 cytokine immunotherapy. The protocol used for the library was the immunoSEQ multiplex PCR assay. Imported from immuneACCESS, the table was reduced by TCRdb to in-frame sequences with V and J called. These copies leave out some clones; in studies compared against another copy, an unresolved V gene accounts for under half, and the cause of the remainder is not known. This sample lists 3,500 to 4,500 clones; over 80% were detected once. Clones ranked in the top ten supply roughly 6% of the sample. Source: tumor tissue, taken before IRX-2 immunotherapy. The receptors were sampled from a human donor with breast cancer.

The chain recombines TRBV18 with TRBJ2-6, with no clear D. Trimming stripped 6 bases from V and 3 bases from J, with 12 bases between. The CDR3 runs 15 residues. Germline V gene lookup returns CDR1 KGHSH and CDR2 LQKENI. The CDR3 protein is CASSETTSGANVLTF. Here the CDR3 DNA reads TGTGCCAGCTCGGAGACGACAAGTGGGGCCAACGTCCTGACTTTC.

The CDR3: CASSQSGQSFEAFF. CDR3 sequence (DNA): TGCGCCAGCAGCCAATCTGGACAGTCTTTTGAAGCTTTCTTT. The V call is TRBV1, the J call TRBJ1-1; TRBD1, the table's D call, lacks a check against the DNA. TRBV1 is a pseudogene segment. CDR3 size: 14 residues.

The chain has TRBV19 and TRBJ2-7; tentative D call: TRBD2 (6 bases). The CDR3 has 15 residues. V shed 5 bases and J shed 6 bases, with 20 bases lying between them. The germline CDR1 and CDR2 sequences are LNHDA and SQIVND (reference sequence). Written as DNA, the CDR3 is TGTGCCAGTAGTGAGATGGGACTTAAACAAGGCGAGCAGTACTTC. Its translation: CASSEMGLKQGEQYF.

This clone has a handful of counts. The CDR3 DNA reads as TGTGCCAGCAGCGAAGGCTCGGACAGCTATGGCTACACCTTC. Its translation is CASSEGSDSYGYTF. The chain carries TRBV11-3 and TRBJ1-2; perhaps TRBD1 as D (6 bases). Per the germline V gene, CDR1 is SGHNT and CDR2 is YENEEA. The germline V and J ends were trimmed by 5 bases and 4 bases, with 14 bases remaining between them. The CDR3 spans 14 residues.

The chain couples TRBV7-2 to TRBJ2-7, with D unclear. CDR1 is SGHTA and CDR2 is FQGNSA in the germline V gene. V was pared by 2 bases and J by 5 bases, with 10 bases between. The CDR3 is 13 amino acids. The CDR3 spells CASSLSIEHEQYF. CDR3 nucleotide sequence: TGTGCCAGCAGCTTATCGATAGAACACGAGCAGTACTTC.

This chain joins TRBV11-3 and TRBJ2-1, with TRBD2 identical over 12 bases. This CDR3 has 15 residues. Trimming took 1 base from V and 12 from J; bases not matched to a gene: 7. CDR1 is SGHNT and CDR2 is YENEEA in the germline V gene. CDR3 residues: CASSLGLAGERWQFF. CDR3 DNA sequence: TGTGCCAGCAGCTTAGGACTAGCGGGAGAACGTTGGCAGTTCTTC.

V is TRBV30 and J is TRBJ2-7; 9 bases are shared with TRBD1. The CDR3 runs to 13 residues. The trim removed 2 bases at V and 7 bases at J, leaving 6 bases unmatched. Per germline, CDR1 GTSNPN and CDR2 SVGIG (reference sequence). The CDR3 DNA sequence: TGTGCCTGGAGTAACGGACAGGGGTTGGAGCAGTACTTC. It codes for CAWSNGQGLEQYF.

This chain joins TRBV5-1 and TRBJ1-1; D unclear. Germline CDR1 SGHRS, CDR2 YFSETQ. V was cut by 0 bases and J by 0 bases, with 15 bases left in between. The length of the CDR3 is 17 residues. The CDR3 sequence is CASSLAWGSTLNTEAFF. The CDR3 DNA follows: TGCGCCAGCAGCTTGGCCTGGGGATCAACCCTGAACACTGAAGCTTTCTTT.

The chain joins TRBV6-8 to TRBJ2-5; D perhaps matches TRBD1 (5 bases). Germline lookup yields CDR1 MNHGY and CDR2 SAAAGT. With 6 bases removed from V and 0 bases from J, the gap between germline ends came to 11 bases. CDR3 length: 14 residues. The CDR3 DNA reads TGTGCCAGCAGGCGAACCAGGGACCAAGAGACCCAGTACTTC. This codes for CASRRTRDQETQYF.

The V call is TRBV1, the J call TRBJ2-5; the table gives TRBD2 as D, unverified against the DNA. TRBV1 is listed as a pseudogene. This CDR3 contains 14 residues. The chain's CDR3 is CASSQELAGETQYF. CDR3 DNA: TGCGCCAGCAGCCAAGAACTAGCGGGTGAGACCCAGTACTTC.

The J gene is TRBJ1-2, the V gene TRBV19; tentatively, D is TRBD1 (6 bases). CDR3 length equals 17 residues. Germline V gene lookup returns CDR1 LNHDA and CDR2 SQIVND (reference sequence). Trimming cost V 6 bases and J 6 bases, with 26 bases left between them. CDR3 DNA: TGTGCCAGTAGGCCCCTAATGACAGGCGACCTGAGGAATGGCTACACCTTC. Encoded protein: CASRPLMTGDLRNGYTF.

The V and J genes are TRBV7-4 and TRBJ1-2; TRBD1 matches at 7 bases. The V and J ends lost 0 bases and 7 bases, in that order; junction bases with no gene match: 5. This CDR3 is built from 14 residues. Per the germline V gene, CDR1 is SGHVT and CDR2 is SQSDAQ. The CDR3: CASSLADREGGYTF. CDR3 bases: TGTGCCAGCAGCTTAGCCGACAGGGAGGGTGGCTACACCTTC.

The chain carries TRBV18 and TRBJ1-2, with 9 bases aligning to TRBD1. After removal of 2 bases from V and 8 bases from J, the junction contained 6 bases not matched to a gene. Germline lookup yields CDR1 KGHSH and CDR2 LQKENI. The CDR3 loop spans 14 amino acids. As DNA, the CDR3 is TGTGCCAGCTCACCAACAGGGGGCACTGAGGGCTACACCTTC. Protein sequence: CASSPTGGTEGYTF.

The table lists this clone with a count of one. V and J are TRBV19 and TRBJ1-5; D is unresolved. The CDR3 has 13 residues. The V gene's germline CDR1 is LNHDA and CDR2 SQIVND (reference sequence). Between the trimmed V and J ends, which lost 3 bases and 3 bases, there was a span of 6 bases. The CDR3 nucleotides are TGTGCCAGTAGTATGAGGCCCAATCAGCCCCAGCATTTT. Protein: CASSMRPNQPQHF.

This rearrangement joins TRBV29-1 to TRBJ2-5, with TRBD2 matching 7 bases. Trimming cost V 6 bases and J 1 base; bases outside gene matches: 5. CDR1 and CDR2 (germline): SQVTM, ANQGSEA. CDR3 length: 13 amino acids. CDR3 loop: CSVTAGAQETQYF. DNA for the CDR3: TGCAGCGTCACCGCGGGAGCCCAAGAGACCCAGTACTTC.

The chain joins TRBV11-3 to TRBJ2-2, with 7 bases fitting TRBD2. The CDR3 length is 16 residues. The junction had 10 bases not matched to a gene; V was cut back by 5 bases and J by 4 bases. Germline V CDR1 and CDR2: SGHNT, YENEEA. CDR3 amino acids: CASSKGPSGSTGELFF. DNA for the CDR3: TGTGCCAGCAGCAAAGGCCCTAGCGGTTCCACCGGGGAGCTGTTTTTT.

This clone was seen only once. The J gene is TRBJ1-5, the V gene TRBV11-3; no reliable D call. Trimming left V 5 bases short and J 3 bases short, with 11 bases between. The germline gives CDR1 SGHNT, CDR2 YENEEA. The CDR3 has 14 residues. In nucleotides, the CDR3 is TGTGCCAGCAGCCCAGGACTTCCCAATCAGCCCCAGCATTTT. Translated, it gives CASSPGLPNQPQHF.

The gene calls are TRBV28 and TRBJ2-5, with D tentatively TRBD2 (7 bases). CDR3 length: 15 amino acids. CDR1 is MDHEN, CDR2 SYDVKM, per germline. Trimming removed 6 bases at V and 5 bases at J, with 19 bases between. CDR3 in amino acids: CASRTQGGNHETQYF. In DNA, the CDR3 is TGTGCCAGCAGGACACAGGGAGGGAATCACGAGACCCAGTACTTC. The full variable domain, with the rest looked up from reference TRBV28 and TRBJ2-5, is DVKVTQSSRYLVKRTGEKVFLECVQDMDHENMFWYRQDPGLGLRLIYFSYDVKMKEKGDIPEGYSVSREKKERFSLILESASTNQTSMYLCASRTQGGNHETQYFGPGTRLLVL.

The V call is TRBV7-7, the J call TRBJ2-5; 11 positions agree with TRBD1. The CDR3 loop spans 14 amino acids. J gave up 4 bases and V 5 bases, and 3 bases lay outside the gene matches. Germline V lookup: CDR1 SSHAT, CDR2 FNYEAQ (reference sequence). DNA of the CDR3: TGTGCCAGCAGCGGGGGACAGGGGGGAGAGACCCAGTACTTC. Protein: CASSGGQGGETQYF.

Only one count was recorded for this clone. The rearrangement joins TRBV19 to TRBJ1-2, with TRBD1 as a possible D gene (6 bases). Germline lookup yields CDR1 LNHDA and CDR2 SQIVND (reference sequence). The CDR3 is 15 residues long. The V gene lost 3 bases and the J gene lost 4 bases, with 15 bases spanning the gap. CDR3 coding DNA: TGTGCCAGTAGTATTCAAACAGGGACGACCTATGGCTACACCTTC. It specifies CASSIQTGTTYGYTF.

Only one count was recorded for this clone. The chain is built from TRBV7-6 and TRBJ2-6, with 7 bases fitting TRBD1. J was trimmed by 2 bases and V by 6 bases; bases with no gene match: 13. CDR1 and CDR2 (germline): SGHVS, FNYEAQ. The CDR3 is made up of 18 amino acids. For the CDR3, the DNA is TGTGCCAGCAGAAAAGTGAGACAGGGTTCTCCTGGGGCCAACGTCCTGACTTTC. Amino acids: CASRKVRQGSPGANVLTF.

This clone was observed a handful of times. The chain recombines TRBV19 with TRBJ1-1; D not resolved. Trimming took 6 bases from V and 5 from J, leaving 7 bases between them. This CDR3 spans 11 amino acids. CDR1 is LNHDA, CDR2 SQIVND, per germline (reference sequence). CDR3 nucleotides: TGTGCCAGTAGATACGGTACTGAAGCTTTCTTT. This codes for CASRYGTEAFF.

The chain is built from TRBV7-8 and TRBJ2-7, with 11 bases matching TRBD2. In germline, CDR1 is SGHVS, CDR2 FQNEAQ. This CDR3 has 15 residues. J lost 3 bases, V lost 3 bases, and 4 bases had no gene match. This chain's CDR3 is CASSFLAGGRYEQYF. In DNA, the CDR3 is TGTGCCAGCAGCTTTCTAGCGGGAGGCCGCTACGAGCAGTACTTC.

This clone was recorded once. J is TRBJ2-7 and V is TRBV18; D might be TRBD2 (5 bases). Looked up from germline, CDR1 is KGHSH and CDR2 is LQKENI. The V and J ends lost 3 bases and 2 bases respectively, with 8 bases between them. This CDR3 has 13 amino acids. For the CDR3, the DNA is TGTGCCAGCTCACCGGCGACTACCTACGAGCAGTACTTC. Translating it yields CASSPATTYEQYF.

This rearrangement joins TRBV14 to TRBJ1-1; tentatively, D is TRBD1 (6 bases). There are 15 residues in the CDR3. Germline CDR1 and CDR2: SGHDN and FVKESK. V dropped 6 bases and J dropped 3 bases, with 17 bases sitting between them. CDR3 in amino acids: CASSSRGTLDTEAFF. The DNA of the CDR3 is TGTGCCAGCAGTTCTAGGGGGACCCTGGACACTGAAGCTTTCTTT. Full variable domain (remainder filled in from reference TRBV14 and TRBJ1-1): EAGVTQFPSHSVIEKGQTVTLRCDPISGHDNLYWYRRVMGKEIKFLLHFVKESKQDESGMPNNRFLAERTGGTYSTLKVQPAELEDSGVYFCASSSRGTLDTEAFFGQGTRLTVV.

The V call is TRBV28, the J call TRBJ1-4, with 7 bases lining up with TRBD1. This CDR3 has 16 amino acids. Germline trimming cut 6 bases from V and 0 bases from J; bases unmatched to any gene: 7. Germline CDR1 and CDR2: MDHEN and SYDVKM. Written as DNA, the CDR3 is TGTGCCAGCAGCGAGAGCGGACAGGCAACTAATGAAAAACTGTTTTTT. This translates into CASSESGQATNEKLFF.

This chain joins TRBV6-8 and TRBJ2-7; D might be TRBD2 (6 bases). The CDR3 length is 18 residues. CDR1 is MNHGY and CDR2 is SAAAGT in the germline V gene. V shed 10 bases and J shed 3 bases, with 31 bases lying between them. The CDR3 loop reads CAISLSRAGPSKGYEQYF. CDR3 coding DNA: TGTGCCATCAGCTTAAGCCGAGCGGGCCCATCGAAGGGCTACGAGCAGTACTTC.

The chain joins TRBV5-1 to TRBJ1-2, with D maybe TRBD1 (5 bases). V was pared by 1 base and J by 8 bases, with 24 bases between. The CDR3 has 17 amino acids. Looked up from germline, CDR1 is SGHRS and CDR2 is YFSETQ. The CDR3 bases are TGCGCCAGCAGCTTGAGTGTTGGAGACCGAGGGGTGGGCGGCTACACCTTC. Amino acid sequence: CASSLSVGDRGVGGYTF.

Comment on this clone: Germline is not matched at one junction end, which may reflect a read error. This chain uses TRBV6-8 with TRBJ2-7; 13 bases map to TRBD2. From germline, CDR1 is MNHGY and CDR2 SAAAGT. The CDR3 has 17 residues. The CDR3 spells CAISVSPGTSGTPEQYF. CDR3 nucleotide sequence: TGTGCCATCAGTGTAAGTCCTGGGACTAGCGGGACCCCCGAGCAGTACTTC.

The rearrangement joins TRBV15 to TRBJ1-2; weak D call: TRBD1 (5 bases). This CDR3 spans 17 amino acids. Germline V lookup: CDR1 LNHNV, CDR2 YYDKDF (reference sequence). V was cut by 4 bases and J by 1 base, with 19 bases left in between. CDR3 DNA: TGTGCCACCAGCACACGAAACTCAGGGTATCTTAACTATGGCTACACCTTC. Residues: CATSTRNSGYLNYGYTF.